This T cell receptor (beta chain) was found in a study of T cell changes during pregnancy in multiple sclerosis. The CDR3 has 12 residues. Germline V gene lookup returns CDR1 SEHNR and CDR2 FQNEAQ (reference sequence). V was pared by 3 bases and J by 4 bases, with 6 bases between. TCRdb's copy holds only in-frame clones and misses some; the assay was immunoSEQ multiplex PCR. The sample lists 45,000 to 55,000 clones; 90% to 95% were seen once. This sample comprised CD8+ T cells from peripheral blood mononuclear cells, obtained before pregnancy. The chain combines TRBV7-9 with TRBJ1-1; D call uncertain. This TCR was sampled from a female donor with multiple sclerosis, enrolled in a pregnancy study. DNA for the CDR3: TGTGCCAGCAGCTTGGCCAGCACTGAAGCTTTCTTT. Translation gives CASSLASTEAFF.